These 32 T cell receptor beta chains came from one sample sequenced in a study of technical replicates of blood from several donors. Libraries were prepared by immunoSEQ multiplex PCR; TCRdb keeps only in-frame clonotypes and omits some of them. The table lists under 35,000 clones, 90% to 95% of them singletons, with approximately 4% in the top ten. Material for sequencing was PBMCs. The source is a human donor in good health. Some clones in this sample may be carry-over from other donors' samples.

This clone came up a few times. J is TRBJ1-2 and V is TRBV21-1. TRBV21-1 is a recognized pseudogene. The CDR3 sequence is 12 residues long. The DNA of the CDR3 is TGTGCCAGCAGCGCTAAGAACTATGGCTACACCTTC. It is translated as CASSAKNYGYTF.

The V gene is TRBV29-1, the J gene TRBJ2-5; weak D call: TRBD1 (5 bases). CDR3 length: 12 residues. Trimming removed 3 bases at V and 5 bases at J, with 10 bases between. Per germline, CDR1 SQVTM and CDR2 ANQGSEA. CDR3 loop: CSVEVQGETQYF. The CDR3 bases are TGCAGCGTTGAGGTTCAGGGTGAGACCCAGTACTTC.

In this sample, this clone turned up once. This rearrangement joins TRBV4-3 to TRBJ2-6; 7 bases are a match to TRBD2. The trim removed 0 bases at V and 1 base at J, leaving 3 bases unmatched. The CDR3 runs 17 residues. Germline-derived CDR1 and CDR2 are LGHNA and YSLEER. The CDR3 reads CASSQEGEGSGANVLTF. CDR3 bases: TGCGCCAGCAGCCAAGAAGGGGAGGGATCTGGGGCCAACGTCCTGACTTTC.

This clone was seen a handful of times. The chain combines TRBV10-3 with TRBJ1-1, with D possibly being TRBD1 (5 bases). The V end lost 5 bases, the J end lost 0 bases, and 10 bases lay between the germline ends. Germline V gene lookup returns CDR1 ENHRY and CDR2 SYGVKD. CDR3 length: 14 amino acids. CDR3 DNA sequence: TGTGCCATCAGTCCCGGGACTGTGAACACTGAAGCTTTCTTT. This translates into CAISPGTVNTEAFF.

The chain uses TRBV6-5 and TRBJ1-5; 7 nucleotides match TRBD1. Unmatched junction bases numbered 4, after V lost 1 base and J lost 4 bases. CDR1 MNHEY and CDR2 SVGAGI come from the germline V gene. The CDR3 loop spans 15 amino acids. In DNA form, the CDR3 reads TGTGCCAGCAGTTACTATCGGGACAGAAATCAGCCCCAGCATTTT. Amino acid sequence: CASSYYRDRNQPQHF.

V is TRBV11-2 and J is TRBJ2-7; 8 bases fit TRBD2. The CDR3 runs to 15 residues. V lost 3 bases and J lost 1; bases outside the gene matches: 5. Germline loops: CDR1 SGHAT, CDR2 FQNNGV. Here the CDR3 reads CASSLGVAGSYEQYF. The CDR3 coding sequence is TGTGCCAGCAGCTTGGGTGTAGCGGGGTCCTACGAGCAGTACTTC.

The sample holds one count of this clone. The gene calls are TRBV19 and TRBJ2-7, with 12 bases matching TRBD2. V trimming: 10 bases; J trimming: 5 bases; junction bases outside the gene matches: 15. Germline CDR1 and CDR2: LNHDA and SQIVND (reference sequence). This CDR3 spans 16 amino acids. The CDR3 DNA follows: TGTGCCACCACTCCCCTAGGACTAGCGGGAATCGACGAGCAGTACTTC. Residues: CATTPLGLAGIDEQYF.

The rearrangement uses TRBV2 and TRBJ1-5, with unresolved D. Germline CDR1 and CDR2: SNHLY and FYNNEI. The CDR3 totals 15 residues. Trimming shortened V by 0 bases and J by 1 base, and 7 bases separated the two germline ends. As DNA, the CDR3 is TGTGCCAGCAGTGAAGCGCTCCGGAGCAATCAGCCCCAGCATTTT. It is translated as CASSEALRSNQPQHF.

Comments on this clone: This CDR3 fails to terminate in the conserved phenylalanine or tryptophan, so it likely reflects a read error. The limits of the CDR3 on the DNA are not certain, so only TCRdb's listed CDR3 is given. This chain uses TRBV2 with TRBJ2-7; TRBD2 is the table's D call, not checked against the DNA. Including both end residues, the CDR3 is 14 amino acids long. The germline gives CDR1 SNHLY, CDR2 FYNNEI. CDR3 loop: CASTRSLLAGLVCI.

CDR3 in DNA: TGCGCCAGCAGCTTGGTAGTGGGGCTGAGAAACGAGCAGTACTTC. Translating it yields CASSLVVGLRNEQYF. The V call is TRBV5-1, the J call TRBJ2-7, with D possibly being TRBD1 (5 bases). CDR1 and CDR2 from the germline V gene are SGHRS and YFSETQ. V gave up 0 bases and J gave up 5 bases, with 15 bases separating them. The CDR3 consists of 15 residues.

The genes are TRBV28 and TRBJ1-2; 10 bases are a match to TRBD1. Germline-derived CDR1 and CDR2 are MDHEN and SYDVKM. With 4 bases clipped from V and 4 bases from J, the junction kept 3 bases outside the gene matches. The CDR3 is made up of 14 amino acids. CDR3 nucleotides: TGTGCCAGCAGTTCCGGGACAGGGGCCTATGGCTACACCTTC. Protein: CASSSGTGAYGYTF.

This rearrangement joins TRBV6-1 to TRBJ2-1, with D tentatively TRBD1 (6 bases). The V and J ends lost 10 bases and 6 bases respectively, with 22 bases between them. CDR3 length: 15 residues. Germline V gene data show CDR1 as MNHNS and CDR2 as SASEGT. Here the CDR3 reads CAIEPGTLNANEQFF. For the CDR3, the DNA is TGTGCCATAGAACCCGGGACACTCAACGCCAATGAGCAGTTCTTC.

V and J are TRBV2 and TRBJ1-3; tentative D call: TRBD1 (5 bases). The germline gives CDR1 SNHLY, CDR2 FYNNEI. V lost 7 bases and J 0 bases, leaving 10 bases between the germline ends. The CDR3 is 14 residues long. CDR3 loop: CASNDRTSGNTIYF. CDR3 nucleotide sequence: TGTGCCAGCAACGACAGAACCTCTGGAAACACCATATATTTT.

This rearrangement joins TRBV5-1 to TRBJ1-1, with D possibly TRBD1 on 6 matching bases. The CDR3 totals 17 residues. Germline V lookup: CDR1 SGHRS, CDR2 YFSETQ. V lost 5 bases to trimming and J lost 3 bases, with 23 bases between them. CDR3 region: CASRPVYRAVKYTEAFF. In DNA form, the CDR3 reads TGCGCCAGCAGGCCGGTCTACAGGGCTGTAAAGTACACTGAAGCTTTCTTT.

This clone was observed a single time. The chain has TRBV5-1 and TRBJ2-1; 8 bases fit TRBD2. Per germline, CDR1 SGHRS and CDR2 YFSETQ. Trimming took 4 bases from V and 1 from J; bases not matched to a gene: 7. The CDR3 totals 16 residues. DNA for the CDR3: TGCGCCAGCAGCCCCTCCGGGACTAGGTCCTACAATGAGCAGTTCTTC. Residues: CASSPSGTRSYNEQFF.

The V call is TRBV25-1, the J call TRBJ1-2, with D uncertain. Germline V CDR1 and CDR2: MGHDK, SYGVNS. The CDR3 contains 13 residues. V was cut by 3 bases and J by 5 bases, with 10 bases left in between. The CDR3 nucleotides are TGTGCCAGCAGTGACGACACCCGATATGGCTACACCTTC. Protein sequence: CASSDDTRYGYTF.

CDR3 in DNA: TGTGCCAGCAGTTCCGGGACTAGCGGGGGCTACGAGCAGTACTTC. It translates to CASSSGTSGGYEQYF. The chain carries TRBV6-5 and TRBJ2-7, with 14 nucleotides matching TRBD2. The V gene's germline CDR1 is MNHEY and CDR2 SVGAGI. V shed 4 bases, J shed 3 bases, and the junction held 2 bases outside the gene matches. The CDR3 is 15 amino acids.

This chain links TRBV30 with TRBJ1-1; TRBD1 matches at 12 bases. Looked up from germline, CDR1 is GTSNPN and CDR2 is SVGIG (reference sequence). V shed 0 bases, J shed 7 bases, and the junction held 12 bases outside the gene matches. The CDR3 is 17 residues long. The CDR3 coding sequence is TGTGCCTGGAGTGTACAGCAGGGACAGGGGGCATTCGGTGAAGCTTTCTTT. Protein product: CAWSVQQGQGAFGEAFF.

The chain combines TRBV5-8 with TRBJ2-7; possible D gene TRBD1, 5 bases. The V and J ends lost 6 bases and 6 bases respectively, with 16 bases between them. The germline V gene has CDR1 SGHTS and CDR2 YDEGEE. The CDR3 has 13 residues. Written as DNA, the CDR3 is TGTGCCAGCACCACCAGGGCCCGGGCCGAGCAGTACTTC. It specifies CASTTRARAEQYF. Complete variable domain (other parts from reference TRBV5-8 and TRBJ2-7): EAGVTQSPTHLIKTRGQQATLRCSPISGHTSVYWYQQALGLGLQFLLWYDEGEERNRGNFPPRFSGRQFPNYSSELNVNALELEDSALYLCASTTRARAEQYFGPGTRLTVT.

The chain links TRBV11-3 to TRBJ2-2, with D perhaps matching TRBD2 (5 bases). Germline CDR1 reads SGHNT; CDR2 reads YENEEA. Trimming took 5 bases from V and 7 from J, leaving 14 bases between them. The CDR3 has 14 residues. The CDR3 region is CASSPAGKGGELFF. The CDR3 DNA reads as TGTGCCAGCAGCCCTGCGGGTAAAGGCGGGGAGCTGTTTTTT.

This clone was seen just once. The chain uses TRBV30 and TRBJ2-5, with 7 bases identical to TRBD2. Germline CDR1 reads GTSNPN; CDR2 reads SVGIG (reference sequence). The length of the CDR3 is 14 residues. The ends lost 5 bases at V and 5 bases at J; junction bases unmatched: 11. Written as DNA, the CDR3 is TGTGCCTGGTCGAATGGCGGGAGCGGGGAGACCCAGTACTTC. Its protein is CAWSNGGSGETQYF.

The V call is TRBV9, the J call TRBJ2-1; 8 positions match TRBD2. Germline V gene data show CDR1 as SGDLS and CDR2 as YYNGEE. The CDR3 totals 15 residues. J lost 2 bases, V lost 4 bases, and 5 bases had no gene match. CDR3 protein: CASSISGETYNEQFF. The DNA of the CDR3 is TGTGCCAGCAGCATTAGCGGGGAAACCTACAATGAGCAGTTCTTC.

This sequence joins TRBV6-5 and TRBJ1-4, with D hard to call. Germline V gene lookup returns CDR1 MNHEY and CDR2 SVGAGI. The V end was cut by 2 bases, the J end by 0 bases, with 10 bases between. There are 16 residues in the CDR3. CDR3 bases: TGTGCCAGCAGTTACGAGGGCGCGGCAACTAATGAAAAACTGTTTTTT. This codes for CASSYEGAATNEKLFF.

The gene calls are TRBV5-6 and TRBJ1-1; 7 bases are a match to TRBD1. The J segment lost 1 base and the V segment lost 7 bases, leaving 7 bases of the junction unmatched. Looked up from germline, CDR1 is SGHDT and CDR2 is YYEEEE. The CDR3 is made up of 14 amino acids. Written as DNA, the CDR3 is TGTGCCAGCGAAAGGGGGCACGGGAACACTGAAGCTTTCTTT. Encoded protein: CASERGHGNTEAFF.

This clone was observed a single time. V is TRBV7-9 and J is TRBJ2-6, with 9 bases matching TRBD1. This CDR3 region has 17 residues. Trimming removed 5 bases from V and 2 bases from J; junction bases left unmatched: 7. Germline assignment: CDR1 SEHNR and CDR2 FQNEAQ (reference sequence). CDR3 DNA: TGTGCCAGCAGCGACGGACAGGGGAGGCCTGGGGCCAACGTCCTGACTTTC. Translation gives CASSDGQGRPGANVLTF.

This clone showed up just once. V and J are TRBV7-6 and TRBJ1-4; D gene unclear. CDR3 size: 15 residues. CDR1 is SGHVS and CDR2 is FNYEAQ in the germline V gene. Trimming left V 6 bases short and J 7 bases short, with 18 bases between. The CDR3: CASSPSLISSEKLFF. Here the CDR3 DNA reads TGTGCCAGCAGTCCTAGCTTGATTTCTAGTGAAAAACTGTTTTTT.

The chain uses TRBV6-4 and TRBJ1-1; weak D call: TRBD1 (6 bases). The CDR3 spans 13 residues. V was trimmed by 4 bases and J by 4 bases, leaving 10 bases between them. CDR1 is MRHNA and CDR2 is SNTAGT in the germline V gene. Here the CDR3 DNA reads TGTGCCAGCAGTGCCAGGGGCGGCACTGAAGCTTTCTTT. It codes for CASSARGGTEAFF.

This sequence joins TRBV15 and TRBJ2-7; a weak D match, TRBD2 (5 bases). V dropped 1 base and J dropped 4 bases, with 11 bases sitting between them. Germline values: CDR1 LNHNV, CDR2 YYDKDF (reference sequence). CDR3 length: 14 amino acids. The CDR3 nucleotides read TGTGCCACCAGCAGAGTCGGGGTCGGATACGAGCAGTACTTC. Amino acids: CATSRVGVGYEQYF.

This rearrangement joins TRBV30 to TRBJ2-5, with a weak D call TRBD1 (6 bases). V was shortened by 5 bases and J by 5 bases, with 21 bases between the two germline ends. Germline lookup yields CDR1 GTSNPN and CDR2 SVGIG (reference sequence). The CDR3 is 15 residues long. The CDR3 spells CAWGEGEGTGETQYF. The CDR3 bases are TGTGCCTGGGGAGAGGGGGAAGGGACGGGGGAGACCCAGTACTTC. The entire variable domain, with the rest obtained from reference TRBV30 and TRBJ2-5, is as follows: SQTIHQWPATLVQPVGSPLSLECTVEGTSNPNLYWYRQAAGRGLQLLFYSVGIGQISSEVPQNLSASRPQDRQFILSSKKLLLSDSGFYLCAWGEGEGTGETQYFGPGTRLLVL.

The CDR3 loop is CASSQDIGQGRDEQFF. The CDR3, as DNA: TGCGCCAGCAGCCAAGATATAGGACAAGGACGGGATGAGCAGTTCTTC. The V gene is TRBV4-3, the J gene TRBJ2-1; the D gene is possibly TRBD1 (5 bases). Trimming left V 0 bases short and J 8 bases short, with 17 bases between. CDR1 is LGHNA and CDR2 is YSLEER in the germline V gene. The CDR3 loop spans 16 amino acids.

The chain joins TRBV18 to TRBJ2-7; D is ambiguous. Germline assignment: CDR1 KGHSH and CDR2 LQKENI. Trimming shortened V by 4 bases and J by 1 base, and 8 bases separated the two germline ends. The CDR3 runs 13 residues. This CDR3 is CASSLEVSYEQYF. The CDR3 bases are TGTGCCAGCTCACTTGAGGTGTCCTACGAGCAGTACTTC.

The V and J genes are TRBV29-1 and TRBJ2-1; 7 bases fit TRBD1. Trimming took 6 bases from V and 0 from J; bases not matched to a gene: 8. CDR1 and CDR2 from the germline V gene are SQVTM and ANQGSEA. This CDR3 is built from 15 residues. CDR3 DNA: TGCAGCGTGCGGCCCGACAGGGACTCCTACAATGAGCAGTTCTTC. Amino acids: CSVRPDRDSYNEQFF.